The 11 T cell receptor beta chains below come from one sample, sequenced in a study of a mutant IDH1 vaccine in newly diagnosed glioma. This sample's time point: week 5, during vaccination. In the vaccine, a single dose held 300 ug of the mutant IDH1 20-mer peptide, along with topical imiquimod. Antigens for these TCRs are unknown. Generated by immunoSEQ multiplex PCR, the TCRdb table keeps only in-frame clones and is missing some. The repertoire holds more than 55,000 clones, with 82% as singletons. The input for sequencing was PBMCs, taken from a glioma patient whose treatment included an IDH1 peptide vaccine. These receptors all stem from a woman in her late teens or twenties with glioma. Some clones in this sample may be carry-over from other donors' samples.

The chain couples TRBV5-1 to TRBJ1-5, with TRBD1 matching over 9 bases. Per germline, CDR1 SGHRS and CDR2 YFSETQ. Trimming removed 0 bases from V and 6 bases from J; junction bases left unmatched: 4. The CDR3 has 15 residues. The CDR3 coding sequence is TGCGCCAGCAGCTTGGAGGGACAGGGAAGTCAGCCCCAGCATTTT. Its protein is CASSLEGQGSQPQHF.

The chain has TRBV4-1 and TRBJ1-2, with 7 bases that match TRBD1. Germline values: CDR1 MGHRA, CDR2 YSYEKL. There are 17 residues in the CDR3. The J segment lost 0 bases and the V segment lost 0 bases, leaving 7 bases of the junction unmatched. The DNA for the CDR3 is TGCGCCAGCAGCCAAGATGGGGCAGGGGGAGCTAACTATGGCTACACCTTC. It specifies CASSQDGAGGANYGYTF.

The chain is built from TRBV13 and TRBJ2-5; 7 nucleotides match TRBD2. Looked up from germline, CDR1 is PRHDT and CDR2 is FYEKMQ (reference sequence). Germline trimming cut 5 bases from V and 11 bases from J; bases unmatched to any gene: 5. This CDR3 is built from 11 residues. The CDR3 sequence: CASSRSGKQYF. CDR3 nucleotide sequence: TGTGCCAGCAGCCGCAGCGGGAAGCAGTACTTC.

The chain employs TRBV19 and TRBJ2-7, with 7 bases fitting TRBD2. There are 14 residues in the CDR3. Germline lookup yields CDR1 LNHDA and CDR2 SQIVND (reference sequence). J lost 4 bases, V lost 5 bases, and 8 bases had no gene match. DNA of the CDR3: TGTGCCAGTAGTCACGGGCCCGGGGGGTACGAGCAGTACTTC. As protein: CASSHGPGGYEQYF.

The rearrangement uses TRBV18 and TRBJ1-2, with a weak D call TRBD1 (6 bases). Germline CDR1 is KGHSH and CDR2 is LQKENI. The CDR3 is made up of 18 amino acids. Trimming removed 2 bases at V and 3 bases at J, with 22 bases between. The CDR3 is CASSPSSGHALGDYGYTF. In DNA form, the CDR3 reads TGTGCCAGCTCACCAAGCTCGGGACACGCTCTGGGAGACTATGGCTACACCTTC.

This chain joins TRBV15 and TRBJ2-7; a possible D gene is TRBD1 (6 bases). CDR3 length equals 14 residues. Germline V gene sequence: CDR1 LNHNV, CDR2 YYDKDF (reference sequence). V shed 8 bases and J shed 4 bases, with 18 bases lying between them. The CDR3 is CATGSDDRRYEQYF. CDR3 nucleotide sequence: TGTGCCACCGGGTCGGACGACAGGAGGTACGAGCAGTACTTC.

This chain links TRBV6-6 with TRBJ2-6; D may be TRBD2 (5 bases). CDR1 is MNHNY and CDR2 is SVGAGI in the germline V gene (reference sequence). The CDR3 spans 15 residues. Trimming stripped 5 bases from V and 2 bases from J, with 10 bases between. The CDR3 DNA reads as TGTGCCAGCAGTGACCGGGAACCTGGGGCCAACGTCCTGACTTTC. Its translation is CASSDREPGANVLTF.

The chain employs TRBV5-4 and TRBJ2-1; the match to TRBD2 covers 9 bases. Germline values: CDR1 SGHNT, CDR2 YYREEE (reference sequence). The CDR3 runs to 17 residues. V trimming: 4 bases; J trimming: 5 bases; junction bases outside the gene matches: 13. The CDR3 DNA reads TGTGCCAGCAGCGGGGGGTGGCGGGAGGGCCGCCACAATGAGCAGTTCTTC. Protein sequence: CASSGGWREGRHNEQFF. The full variable domain, completed using reference TRBV5-4 and TRBJ2-1, is ETGVTQSPTHLIKTRGQQVTLRCSSQSGHNTVSWYQQALGQGPQFIFQYYREEENGRGNFPPRFSGLQFPNYSSELNVNALELDDSALYLCASSGGWREGRHNEQFFGPGTRLTVL.

This sequence joins TRBV5-1 and TRBJ1-5; no firm D call. There are 13 residues in the CDR3. The germline V gene encodes CDR1 SGHRS and CDR2 YFSETQ. Trimming removed 0 bases at V and 8 bases at J, with 9 bases between. CDR3 nucleotides: TGCGCCAGCAGCTTGGAGCCCGCCGAGCCCCAGCATTTT. Protein product: CASSLEPAEPQHF.

The V gene is TRBV30, the J gene TRBJ2-7; TRBD1 might be the D (6 bases). The CDR3 covers 12 residues. Trimming cost V 0 bases and J 4 bases, with 7 bases left between them. The V gene's germline CDR1 is GTSNPN and CDR2 SVGIG (reference sequence). CDR3 loop: CAWSVGGYEQYF. CDR3 bases: TGTGCCTGGAGTGTAGGGGGATACGAGCAGTACTTC.

The genes are TRBV7-9 and TRBJ2-7; the D is unclear. Trimming removed 5 bases from V and 0 bases from J, with 11 bases in between. Germline CDR1 is SEHNR and CDR2 is FQNEAQ (reference sequence). CDR3 length: 14 residues. CDR3 region: CASSPDRYSYEQYF. The CDR3 region has the DNA TGTGCCAGCAGCCCTGACCGTTACTCCTACGAGCAGTACTTC.